The 17 T cell receptor beta chains below were found in one sample sequenced in a study of blood T cell repertoires in COVID-19. TCRdb keeps only in-frame clones here, not all; method: immunoSEQ multiplex PCR. The data show about 270,000 clones, around nine tenths seen once. Sequenced material: peripheral blood. The receptors derive from a middle-aged man with active or convalescent COVID-19.

The chain joins TRBV7-3 to TRBJ2-2, with 10 bases lining up with TRBD2. Germline lookup yields CDR1 SGHTA and CDR2 FQGTGA. V lost 2 bases and J lost 7; bases outside the gene matches: 10. The CDR3 runs to 17 residues. The CDR3 DNA reads TGTGCCAGCAGCTTAGACCCTAGCGGGAGCTGGGGCGGGGAGCTGTTTTTT. Translation: CASSLDPSGSWGGELFF.

CDR3 amino acids: CASRAQLQETQYF. The CDR3 region has the DNA TGTGCCAGCAGGGCACAGCTCCAAGAGACCCAGTACTTC. V usage is TRBV2 and J usage is TRBJ2-5; D is uncertain. The germline V gene encodes CDR1 SNHLY and CDR2 FYNNEI. Trimming took 6 bases from V and 1 from J, leaving 9 bases between them. CDR3 length: 13 residues.

This clone was detected only a few times. The chain recombines TRBV7-9 with TRBJ1-5, with 9 bases that match TRBD1. Looked up from germline, CDR1 is SEHNR and CDR2 is FQNEAQ (reference sequence). With V trimmed by 5 bases and J by 2 bases, 4 bases remained unmatched. The CDR3 is made up of 15 amino acids. CDR3 sequence reads: CASSADRGGNQPQHF. In nucleotides, the CDR3 is TGTGCCAGCAGCGCGGACAGGGGCGGCAATCAGCCCCAGCATTTT.

The V gene is TRBV19, the J gene TRBJ1-6; D gene ambiguous. CDR3 length equals 12 residues. V was trimmed by 11 bases and J by 5 bases, leaving 10 bases between them. Germline V gene lookup returns CDR1 LNHDA and CDR2 SQIVND (reference sequence). The CDR3 sequence is CAHGGDNSPLHF. CDR3 DNA sequence: TGTGCCCACGGCGGGGATAATTCACCCCTCCACTTT.

The CDR3 spells CATSQGTGELFF. CDR3 sequence (DNA): TGTGCCACCAGCCAGGGCACCGGGGAGCTGTTTTTT. The V and J genes are TRBV15 and TRBJ2-2, with TRBD1 as a possible D gene (5 bases). The ends were cut back, 5 bases at V and 4 bases at J, with 5 bases in the middle. The CDR3 loop spans 12 amino acids. Germline V gene sequence: CDR1 LNHNV, CDR2 YYDKDF (reference sequence).

The J gene is TRBJ1-3, the V gene TRBV3-1 (or the pseudogene TRBV3-2); 8 positions agree with TRBD1. Germline V CDR1 and CDR2: LGHDT, YNNKEL (reference sequence). Trimming cost V 2 bases and J 4 bases; bases outside gene matches: 4. The CDR3 has 15 residues. CDR3 in DNA: TGTGCCAGCAGCCAACGACAGGGGAGAGGAAACACCATATATTTT. Protein: CASSQRQGRGNTIYF.

This clone appeared a single time. The V call is TRBV11-1, the J call TRBJ1-2; TRBD1 might be the D (6 bases). V was pared by 6 bases and J by 2 bases, with 10 bases between. Per the germline V gene, CDR1 is SGHAT and CDR2 is FQDESV (reference sequence). This CDR3 contains 13 residues. Written as DNA, the CDR3 is TGTGCCAGCAGTAGACAGGAGAACTATGGCTACACCTTC. It encodes CASSRQENYGYTF.

There are a few counts of this clone. The J gene is TRBJ1-2, the V gene TRBV5-6, with D possibly TRBD1 on 5 matching bases. The CDR3 extends over 15 amino acids. Germline V CDR1 and CDR2: SGHDT, YYEEEE. Trimming pared 0 bases from V and 2 bases from J, leaving 11 bases between. CDR3 DNA sequence: TGTGCCAGCAGCTTGGGTGCAGGGTCGAACTATGGCTACACCTTC. As protein: CASSLGAGSNYGYTF.

The J gene is TRBJ2-6, the V gene TRBV10-3, with 9 bases that match TRBD2. Germline CDR1 ENHRY, CDR2 SYGVKD. Trimming at V came to 0 bases and at J to 2 bases, leaving 8 bases not matched to a gene. This CDR3 spans 19 amino acids. This CDR3 is CAISESASGRSPGANVLTF. The CDR3 region has the DNA TGTGCCATCAGTGAGTCGGCCAGCGGGAGGTCCCCTGGGGCCAACGTCCTGACTTTC.

The chain uses TRBV27 and TRBJ2-7; 8 bases fit TRBD1. The CDR3 is made up of 16 amino acids. V shed 5 bases and J 2 bases; nucleotides not matched to a gene: 11. Germline V gene data show CDR1 as MNHEY and CDR2 as SMNVEV (reference sequence). CDR3 sequence reads: CASSPLLTGAPYEQYF. As DNA, the CDR3 is TGTGCCAGCAGTCCCCTCCTGACAGGGGCCCCCTACGAGCAGTACTTC.

This chain connects TRBV5-4 to TRBJ2-1; 7 nucleotides align to TRBD1. The CDR3 is made up of 15 amino acids. CDR1 is SGHNT, CDR2 YYREEE, per germline (reference sequence). With 4 bases clipped from V and 2 bases from J, the junction kept 6 bases outside the gene matches. Here the CDR3 reads CASSIQGRPYNEQFF. CDR3 in DNA: TGTGCCAGCAGCATACAGGGGCGGCCCTACAATGAGCAGTTCTTC.

This clone appeared once. This chain links TRBV9 with TRBJ2-5; 9 nucleotides match TRBD2. The CDR3 sequence is 15 residues long. Germline V lookup: CDR1 SGDLS, CDR2 YYNGEE. V shed 0 bases and J 5 bases; nucleotides not matched to a gene: 5. The CDR3 loop is CASSVEASGEETQYF. CDR3 sequence (DNA): TGTGCCAGCAGCGTAGAGGCTAGCGGGGAGGAGACCCAGTACTTC. Using reference TRBV9 and TRBJ2-5 for the parts outside the CDR3, the full variable domain is DSGVTQTPKHLITATGQRVTLRCSPRSGDLSVYWYQQSLDQGLQFLIQYYNGEERAKGNILERFSAQQFPDLHSELNLSSLELGDSALYFCASSVEASGEETQYFGPGTRLLVL.

The gene calls are TRBV2 and TRBJ1-1, with D possibly TRBD1 on 5 matching bases. Trimming removed 6 bases from V and 2 bases from J, with 10 bases in between. CDR3 length equals 13 residues. Germline V lookup: CDR1 SNHLY, CDR2 FYNNEI. The CDR3 coding sequence is TGTGCCAGCAGCTGGACATCCAACACTGAAGCTTTCTTT. This encodes CASSWTSNTEAFF. The full variable domain, completed using reference TRBV2 and TRBJ1-1, is EPEVTQTPSHQVTQMGQEVILRCVPISNHLYFYWYRQILGQKVEFLVSFYNNEISEKSEIFDDQFSVERPDGSNFTLKIRSTKLEDSAMYFCASSWTSNTEAFFGQGTRLTVV.

V and J are TRBV24-1 and TRBJ1-2; 7 nucleotides align to TRBD1. Unmatched junction bases numbered 10, after V lost 4 bases and J lost 6 bases. CDR1 is KGHDR and CDR2 is SFDVKD in the germline V gene. CDR3 size: 15 residues. Here the CDR3 reads CATSDHTTGDNGYTF. The DNA of the CDR3 is TGTGCCACCAGTGACCACACCACAGGGGATAATGGCTACACCTTC.

The chain combines TRBV18 with TRBJ2-1, with D perhaps matching TRBD2 (5 bases). Trimming stripped 2 bases from V and 5 bases from J, with 13 bases between. This CDR3 comprises 15 residues. Looked up from germline, CDR1 is KGHSH and CDR2 is LQKENI. The CDR3 nucleotides read TGTGCCAGCTCACCAAGTGGGAGTAACGACAATGAGCAGTTCTTC. This sequence encodes CASSPSGSNDNEQFF.

This chain connects TRBV13 to TRBJ2-4; D is possibly TRBD2 (5 bases). The CDR3 covers 19 residues. CDR1 is PRHDT, CDR2 FYEKMQ, per germline (reference sequence). V was shortened by 5 bases and J by 0 bases, with 23 bases between the two germline ends. The CDR3 coding sequence is TGTGCCAGCAGCCCGAGGGTAAATCCTTCTAAGATAGCCAAAAACATTCAGTACTTC. Protein sequence: CASSPRVNPSKIAKNIQYF.

This rearrangement joins TRBV14 to TRBJ1-1; 9 bases fit TRBD1. The V segment lost 4 bases and the J segment 14 bases; nucleotides outside the gene matches: 14. CDR1 is SGHDN, CDR2 FVKESK, per germline. CDR3 length: 14 residues. CDR3 sequence: CASSPQGTGQRSFF. The CDR3, as DNA: TGTGCCAGCAGCCCGCAGGGGACAGGGCAAAGAAGCTTCTTT.